The rows below give T cell receptor beta chains drawn from one sample of a study of PD-1 blockade in classical Hodgkin lymphoma. The data were produced by immunoSEQ multiplex PCR, yet TCRdb's version contains in-frame clones alone and is incomplete. The table lists around 13,000 clones, 85% to 90% of them singletons, with about 40% in the top ten. The input for sequencing was peripheral blood mononuclear cells (PBMCs), taken at baseline. These receptors were taken from a human donor with classical Hodgkin lymphoma. CDR3s include the opening cysteine and the closing phenylalanine or tryptophan.

j_gene,v_gene,CDR3aa
TRBJ2-7,TRBV29-1,CSVGGTSGGFSYEQYF
TRBJ2-5,TRBV6-5,CAGSRPQETQYF
TRBJ2-7,TRBV4-1,CASSQEGWQTPDEQYF
TRBJ2-1,TRBV14,CASSQDWTSGTGDEQFF
TRBJ2-2,TRBV10-3,CAITRGQGNTGELFF
TRBJ1-2,TRBV29-1,CSVATTNYGYTF
TRBJ1-2,TRBV28,CASSLEIGVAGGYTF
TRBJ2-3,TRBV27,CASKGRYNTDTQYF
TRBJ2-7,TRBV6-1,CASSITSGRDEQYF
TRBJ2-3,TRBV7-9,CASSDPGATTITDTQYF
TRBJ2-7,TRBV5-1,CASSSGQTYEQYF
TRBJ2-2,TRBV11-3,CASSLSDGGTGELFF
TRBJ2-3,TRBV7-9,CASSPITDTQYF
TRBJ2-2,TRBV7-3,CASSPGKGGELFF
TRBJ2-1,TRBV30,CACGGTYNEQFF